The source of this T cell receptor (beta chain) is a study of blood T cell repertoires in COVID-19 (TCRdb year 2020). Describing the broader study: The collaborator samples originated in the United States, Italy and Spain and spanned the acute and convalescent phases of COVID-19. The dataset comprised deeply sampled blood TCRbeta repertoires from subjects exposed to, actively infected with, or recovered from COVID-19. The samples were drawn from the first 160 participants of the ongoing ImmuneRACE study and from 950 to 1,500 subjects provided by 6 global collaborators. The material from the prospective study consisted of cDNA or gDNA derived from T cells, B-cell-depleted T cells, or PBMCs. A freely available public database, intended as a resource for researchers studying the immune response to SARS-CoV-2, is where the repertoires were released. Where available, HLA class I and class II types were taken from metadata supplied by the sample provider and were not determined by assay-based typing. A de-identified subject ID, COVID-19 status, age in years and sex were almost always included in the sample metadata.

Participants in the prospective study were enrolled through a virtual design, were aged roughly 18 to 90 years, and lived in 24 United States geographic areas. Cohort assignment in the prospective study relied on participant-reported clinical history from a screening survey and a study questionnaire. Recovered participants in ImmuneRACE Cohort 3 were defined by two consecutive negative NP/OP PCR tests, clearance by a healthcare professional, or resolution of symptoms. In the prospective study, mobile phlebotomists collected whole blood, serum and a nasopharyngeal or oropharyngeal swab from each participant. Participants in the prospective study had the option to provide additional blood draws and questionnaires over a 2-month period. Before DNA extraction, prospective study blood samples were shipped either frozen or at room temperature. In the germline V gene, CDR1 corresponds to SGHRS and CDR2 to YFSETQ. V and J are trimmed by 0 bases and 4 bases, and the gene matches miss 2 bases of the junction. From the cysteine up to the phenylalanine, the CDR3 has a length of 15 residues. Only the CDR3 portion is preserved as DNA: 45 bases, with reading frame beginning at the first base.

In regard to this clone: Its antigen target is currently unknown. Base qualities are not at hand, and no much larger clone is one base apart. Different DNA sequences within this sample yield the same CDR3.

What the study reported, not specific to this receptor: The amount of clinical and demographic metadata varied by source and participant and was provided uncurated.

TCRbeta CDR3 regions were amplified from genomic DNA by means of the immunoSEQ Assay, a bias-controlled multiplex PCR. As for the authors' bioinformatics: The number of nucleated cells in each sample was estimated from the amplification of reference gene primers within the assay. To quantify the absolute abundance of each unique TCRbeta CDR3 rearrangement, sequence reads were collapsed and filtered. For each sample, productive Simpson clonality was calculated as the square root of Simpson's diversity index across productive rearrangements. The source is immuneACCESS, and TCRdb retained only in-frame sequences with V and J called. Part of the clones is not carried over; for the studies checked, unresolved V genes explain less than half of this, and the remainder is unexplained. Clone size and the V and J calls come from that table; the DNA yielded D and trimming. The sample table holds more than 150,000 clones, of which roughly 90% were seen once. The biggest ten clones account for around 2.4% of the sample.

This TCR derives from a young woman who had recovered from COVID-19. The material sequenced was PBMCs or T cells enriched from blood (not recorded which). The chain was built from TRBV5-1 and TRBJ2-1, and 9 junctional nucleotides match TRBD2. The nucleotide sequence reads TGCGCCAGCAGCTTGGGTGCGGGAGGGTACAATGAGCAGTTCTTC. Translated, it gives CASSLGAGGYNEQFF.